The next 32 T cell receptor beta chains were all read from a single sample in a study of cytomegalovirus exposure and HLA in healthy donors. Primers for the PCR totalled 60 Vbeta and 13 Jbeta. Repertoires were generated with immunoSEQ multiplex PCR, while TCRdb's copy carries only in-frame clones and drops some. The sample yields more than 150,000 clones, 70% to 85% seen once. Material for sequencing was PBMCs. The receptor set was obtained from a male donor in good health and CMV-seronegative.

This clone was recorded a few times. This chain links TRBV6-5 with TRBJ1-1, with D maybe TRBD1 (5 bases). The germline V gene has CDR1 MNHEY and CDR2 SVGAGI. V was clipped by 7 bases and J by 7 bases, with 19 bases between them. This CDR3 contains 14 residues. CDR3 nucleotide sequence: TGTGCCAGCATACGTAGGGGTGGGGCCTTTGAAGCTTTCTTT. Protein sequence: CASIRRGGAFEAFF.

The chain recombines TRBV5-4 with TRBJ2-1; D gene uncertain. Deletions cut 1 base from V and 2 bases from J, with 7 bases between. The CDR3 totals 14 residues. Germline assignment: CDR1 SGHNT and CDR2 YYREEE (reference sequence). DNA for the CDR3: TGTGCCAGCAGCTTGAGCGAAACCTACAATGAGCAGTTCTTC. Amino acids: CASSLSETYNEQFF.

This chain uses TRBV7-2 with TRBJ2-1, with D unclear. Trimming took off 0 bases at V and 0 bases at J, with 6 bases between the two ends. The germline gives CDR1 SGHTA, CDR2 FQGNSA. The CDR3 loop spans 15 amino acids. CDR3 sequence reads: CASSLAASSYNEQFF. In nucleotides, the CDR3 is TGTGCCAGCAGCTTAGCCGCCAGCTCCTACAATGAGCAGTTCTTC.

The chain employs TRBV7-3 and TRBJ1-2; D may be TRBD1 (6 bases). V was cut by 4 bases and J by 6 bases, with 12 bases left in between. CDR1 and CDR2 (germline): SGHTA, FQGTGA. CDR3 size: 13 residues. CDR3 region: CASSSQGGDGYTF. In DNA form, the CDR3 reads TGTGCCAGCAGCTCCCAAGGGGGGGATGGCTACACCTTC.

Worth noting for this clone: One junction end disagrees with the germline gene, perhaps due to a read error. The chain carries TRBV4-3 and TRBJ1-2, with D possibly TRBD1 on 5 matching bases. CDR3 size: 15 residues. CDR1 and CDR2 from the germline V gene are LGHNA and YSLEER. CDR3 coding DNA: TGCGCCAGCAGCCAAGAAGGGGCAGCTAAGTATGGCTACACCTTC. This gives the protein CASSQEGAAKYGYTF.

This chain links TRBV12-5 with TRBJ1-5; D remains unclear. The V gene's germline CDR1 is LGHNT and CDR2 FRNRAP. The CDR3 has 17 amino acids. The V end lost 0 bases, the J end lost 0 bases, and 12 bases lay between the germline ends. The CDR3: CASGLVLTEDSNQPQHF. The CDR3 DNA follows: TGTGCTAGTGGTTTGGTACTTACGGAGGATAGCAATCAGCCCCAGCATTTT. The variable domain in full, completed from reference TRBV12-5 and TRBJ1-5, reads DARVTQTPRHKVTEMGQEVTMRCQPILGHNTVFWYRQTMMQGLELLAYFRNRAPLDDSGMPKDRFSAEMPDATLATLKIQPSEPRDSAVYFCASGLVLTEDSNQPQHFGDGTRLSIL.

This chain links TRBV5-1 with TRBJ2-2, with 8 bases identical to TRBD2. Trimming removed 7 bases from V and 3 bases from J; junction bases left unmatched: 8. In germline, CDR1 is SGHRS, CDR2 YFSETQ. CDR3 length: 15 residues. This CDR3 is CASGDGGAYTGELFF. CDR3 DNA sequence: TGCGCCAGCGGCGACGGGGGGGCGTACACCGGGGAGCTGTTTTTT.

This CDR3 reads CASSHGRWTSGRSSSSYNEQFF. The CDR3 DNA reads TGCGCCAGCAGTCATGGCCGGTGGACTAGCGGGAGGTCTAGCAGCTCCTACAATGAGCAGTTCTTC. The V call is TRBV23-1, the J call TRBJ2-1, with 14 bases lining up with TRBD2. TRBV23-1 is an open reading frame whose function is uncertain. This CDR3 is built from 22 residues. V dropped 3 bases and J dropped 0; count of bases not matched to a gene: 16.

The J gene is TRBJ2-2, the V gene TRBV11-3; a weak D match, TRBD2 (6 bases). CDR3 size: 17 residues. Trimming left V 1 base short and J 1 base short, with 13 bases between. Germline CDR1 and CDR2: SGHNT and YENEEA. CDR3 coding DNA: TGTGCCAGCAGCTTAGCCCTCGCGGGACGGAACACCGGGGAGCTGTTTTTT. This gives the protein CASSLALAGRNTGELFF.

The gene calls are TRBV28 and TRBJ1-2, with TRBD1 matching over 9 bases. V dropped 2 bases and J dropped 5; count of bases not matched to a gene: 6. The CDR3 has 15 residues. Germline-derived CDR1 and CDR2 are MDHEN and SYDVKM. This CDR3 reads CASSLITGQGYGYTF. DNA of the CDR3: TGTGCCAGCAGTTTAATTACGGGACAGGGTTATGGCTACACCTTC.

V is TRBV28 and J is TRBJ2-1, with TRBD2 matching over 10 bases. Germline CDR1 and CDR2: MDHEN and SYDVKM. The CDR3 spans 16 residues. Trimming removed 5 bases from V and 4 bases from J; junction bases left unmatched: 8. This chain's CDR3 is CASSPQASGSYNEQFF. DNA of the CDR3: TGTGCCAGCAGTCCCCAGGCTAGCGGGAGTTACAATGAGCAGTTCTTC.

The rearrangement uses TRBV4-2 and TRBJ2-3; TRBD1 is a possible D gene (6 bases). The length of the CDR3 is 16 residues. Germline loops: CDR1 LGHNA, CDR2 YNFKEQ. Trimming took off 1 base at V and 5 bases at J, with 16 bases between the two ends. In DNA form, the CDR3 reads TGTGCCAGCAGCCAAGGGGACCAGGGGTTTAGAGATACGCAGTATTTT. The encoded protein is CASSQGDQGFRDTQYF.

This sequence joins TRBV5-6 and TRBJ2-1, with D maybe TRBD1 (6 bases). V lost 3 bases and J lost 7, with 8 bases in between. The germline V gene has CDR1 SGHDT and CDR2 YYEEEE. This CDR3 comprises 12 residues. DNA of the CDR3: TGTGCCAGCAGCTCACAGGGAAATGAGCAGTTCTTC. Translation gives CASSSQGNEQFF.

The rearrangement links TRBV28 to TRBJ1-4, with 7 nucleotides matching TRBD1. Germline V gene data show CDR1 as MDHEN and CDR2 as SYDVKM. This CDR3 comprises 16 residues. The ends lost 1 base at V and 4 bases at J; junction bases unmatched: 6. CDR3 in DNA: TGTGCCAGCAGTTTATCAGGGGGGACCCTTAATGAAAAACTGTTTTTT. Its protein is CASSLSGGTLNEKLFF.

This clone was recorded once. This rearrangement joins TRBV13 to TRBJ1-2; no reliable D call. V lost 1 base and J lost 4, with 4 bases in between. The CDR3 extends over 12 amino acids. CDR1 and CDR2 (germline): PRHDT, FYEKMQ (reference sequence). The DNA of the CDR3 is TGTGCCAGCAGCTTAGCCAGCTATGGCTACACCTTC. Its translation is CASSLASYGYTF.

V usage is TRBV5-1 and J usage is TRBJ2-3; TRBD2 matches at 7 bases. Losses at the gene ends were 3 bases for V and 4 bases for J; bases not matched to a gene: 5. This CDR3 has 14 amino acids. CDR1 is SGHRS, CDR2 YFSETQ, per germline. The CDR3 sequence is CASSSGLGADTQYF. CDR3 coding DNA: TGCGCCAGCAGCTCCGGACTAGGGGCAGATACGCAGTATTTT.

The V gene is TRBV6-5, the J gene TRBJ2-7; 10 nucleotides match TRBD1. The ends lost 6 bases at V and 9 bases at J; junction bases unmatched: 14. CDR3 length: 15 residues. The germline V gene encodes CDR1 MNHEY and CDR2 SVGAGI. The DNA for the CDR3 is TGTGCCAGCAGCTCGTCTATAACCGGGACAGGGGTGCAGTACTTC. Amino acids: CASSSSITGTGVQYF.

The rearrangement links TRBV15 to TRBJ1-4; 9 nucleotides line up with TRBD1. Unmatched junction bases numbered 3, after V lost 0 bases and J lost 4 bases. The CDR3 runs to 16 residues. In germline, CDR1 is LNHNV, CDR2 YYDKDF (reference sequence). The chain's CDR3 is CATSRDMDRGNEKLFF. CDR3 DNA: TGTGCCACCAGCAGAGATATGGACAGGGGTAATGAAAAACTGTTTTTT.

V is TRBV6-6 and J is TRBJ1-1; 8 nucleotides align to TRBD1. The CDR3 spans 16 residues. V shed 6 bases and J 1 base; nucleotides not matched to a gene: 10. The germline CDR1 and CDR2 sequences are MNHNY and SVGAGI (reference sequence). This CDR3 reads CASRPGGYPRNTEAFF. As DNA, the CDR3 is TGTGCCAGCAGGCCAGGGGGCTACCCCCGGAACACTGAAGCTTTCTTT.

This chain links TRBV5-8 with TRBJ2-7; 8 bases line up with TRBD2. CDR1 is SGHTS and CDR2 is YDEGEE in the germline V gene. The V gene end was trimmed by 2 bases and the J gene end by 2 bases; junction bases not matched to a gene: 3. The CDR3 is made up of 14 amino acids. CDR3: CASSFSGEAYEQYF. CDR3 nucleotide sequence: TGTGCCAGCAGCTTTAGCGGGGAAGCCTACGAGCAGTACTTC. Variable domain in full (rest from reference TRBV5-8 and TRBJ2-7): EAGVTQSPTHLIKTRGQQATLRCSPISGHTSVYWYQQALGLGLQFLLWYDEGEERNRGNFPPRFSGRQFPNYSSELNVNALELEDSALYLCASSFSGEAYEQYFGPGTRLTVT.

CDR3 bases: TGCGCCAGCAGCTTGGGGAGCGGGGGCCGCAATGAGCAGTTCTTC. Translating gives CASSLGSGGRNEQFF. The chain couples TRBV5-1 to TRBJ2-1, with 8 bases aligning to TRBD2. The V gene end was trimmed by 0 bases and the J gene end by 6 bases; junction bases not matched to a gene: 5. Germline CDR1 and CDR2: SGHRS and YFSETQ. This CDR3 has 15 amino acids.

V and J are TRBV19 and TRBJ2-7; 9 bases agree with TRBD1. Germline V gives CDR1 LNHDA, CDR2 SQIVND (reference sequence). Trimming cost V 5 bases and J 3 bases; bases outside gene matches: 11. The CDR3 runs 16 residues. This chain's CDR3 is CASSGTGTGKGYEQYF. CDR3 nucleotides: TGTGCCAGTAGTGGGACCGGGACAGGGAAGGGCTACGAGCAGTACTTC.

The chain couples TRBV28 to TRBJ1-2; D ambiguous. Per germline, CDR1 MDHEN and CDR2 SYDVKM. V was shortened by 2 bases and J by 8 bases, with 12 bases between the two germline ends. This CDR3 comprises 13 residues. CDR3 sequence: CASSLAGTEGYTF. Here the CDR3 DNA reads TGTGCCAGCAGTTTAGCAGGAACAGAAGGCTACACCTTC.

This chain joins TRBV29-1 and TRBJ2-5; D perhaps matches TRBD1 (6 bases). TRBJ2-7 explains the end of the DNA better; the J call may be wrong. Per germline, CDR1 SQVTM and CDR2 ANQGSEA. The CDR3 spans 15 residues. The CDR3 loop reads CSVEVRGPLSYEQYF. In DNA form, the CDR3 reads TGCAGCGTTGAAGTCAGGGGCCCCCTCTCTTACGAGCAGTACTTC.

J is TRBJ2-5 and V is TRBV4-2; 8 nucleotides match TRBD1. V dropped 3 bases and J dropped 5; count of bases not matched to a gene: 17. CDR3 length: 18 amino acids. Germline loops: CDR1 LGHNA, CDR2 YNFKEQ. CDR3 protein: CASSHLRGQGASAETQYF. The CDR3 nucleotides are TGTGCCAGCAGCCATCTCAGGGGGCAGGGGGCTTCCGCGGAGACCCAGTACTTC.

The V and J genes are TRBV5-1 and TRBJ2-7; D unclear. V gave up 5 bases and J gave up 5 bases, with 11 bases separating them. The CDR3 spans 12 residues. The germline CDR1 and CDR2 sequences are SGHRS and YFSETQ. The CDR3 spells CASSPVSNEQYF. In nucleotides, the CDR3 is TGCGCCAGCAGTCCGGTCTCTAACGAGCAGTACTTC.

The chain couples TRBV19 to TRBJ2-3, with TRBD1 identical over 10 bases. With V trimmed by 9 bases and J by 2 bases, 8 bases remained unmatched. CDR3 length: 15 residues. Germline V gene lookup returns CDR1 LNHDA and CDR2 SQIVND (reference sequence). CDR3 amino acids: CASRSTGGLTDTQYF. CDR3 in DNA: TGTGCCAGCCGGTCGACAGGGGGCCTCACAGATACGCAGTATTTT.

The chain couples TRBV5-8 to TRBJ2-1; the D is unclear. In germline, CDR1 is SGHTS, CDR2 YDEGEE. The length of the CDR3 is 13 residues. V dropped 1 base and J dropped 8 bases, with 10 bases sitting between them. Written as DNA, the CDR3 is TGTGCCAGCAGCTTGACTCCAGAGGATGAGCAGTTCTTC. Translating it yields CASSLTPEDEQFF.

The V gene is TRBV4-1, the J gene TRBJ2-7, with 7 bases identical to TRBD2. Per germline, CDR1 MGHRA and CDR2 YSYEKL. Trimming took 1 base from V and 2 from J; bases not matched to a gene: 5. The length of the CDR3 is 15 residues. The CDR3 DNA reads TGCGCCAGCAGCCAAGGTCTAGCGGTTACCTACGAGCAGTACTTC. Translating gives CASSQGLAVTYEQYF.

The rearrangement uses TRBV13 and TRBJ2-7; possibly TRBD2 for D (5 bases). V lost 1 base, J lost 2 bases, and 18 bases lay in between. The length of the CDR3 is 17 residues. The germline CDR1 and CDR2 sequences are PRHDT and FYEKMQ (reference sequence). This chain's CDR3 is CASSLEVTSEEAYEQYF. The CDR3 region has the DNA TGTGCCAGCAGCTTAGAGGTCACCTCGGAGGAGGCCTACGAGCAGTACTTC.

The table lists this clone with a count of one. The same CDR3 arises from other DNA sequences in this sample as well. The V gene is TRBV15, the J gene TRBJ1-2, with TRBD1 as a possible D gene (5 bases). The germline CDR1 and CDR2 sequences are LNHNV and YYDKDF (reference sequence). The CDR3 is 14 residues long. Trimming took off 6 bases at V and 5 bases at J, with 16 bases between the two ends. As DNA, the CDR3 is TGTGCCACCAGACCTGGGGGGGACCCTTATGGCTACACCTTC. Residues: CATRPGGDPYGYTF.

This chain uses TRBV5-1 with TRBJ1-1; tentatively, D is TRBD1 (5 bases). The germline V gene has CDR1 SGHRS and CDR2 YFSETQ. CDR3 length: 15 amino acids. V was shortened by 7 bases and J by 4 bases, with 20 bases between the two germline ends. The CDR3 reads CASCFGDSVSTEAFF. For the CDR3, the DNA is TGCGCCAGCTGTTTCGGAGACAGCGTGAGCACTGAAGCTTTCTTT.